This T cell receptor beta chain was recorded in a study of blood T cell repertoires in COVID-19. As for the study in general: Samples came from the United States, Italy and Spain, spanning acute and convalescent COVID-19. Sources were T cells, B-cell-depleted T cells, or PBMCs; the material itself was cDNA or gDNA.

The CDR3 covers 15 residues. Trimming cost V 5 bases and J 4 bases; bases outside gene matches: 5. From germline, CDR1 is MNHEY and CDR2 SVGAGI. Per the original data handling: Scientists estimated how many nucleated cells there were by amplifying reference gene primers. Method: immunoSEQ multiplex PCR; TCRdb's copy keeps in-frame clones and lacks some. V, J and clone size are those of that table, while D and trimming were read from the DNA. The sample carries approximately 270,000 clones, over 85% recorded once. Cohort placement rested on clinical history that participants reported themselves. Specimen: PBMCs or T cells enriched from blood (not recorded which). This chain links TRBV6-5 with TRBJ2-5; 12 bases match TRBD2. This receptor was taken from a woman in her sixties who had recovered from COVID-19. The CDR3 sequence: CASSKPGLAGETQYF. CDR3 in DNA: TGTGCCAGCAGTAAGCCGGGACTAGCGGGAGAGACCCAGTACTTC.